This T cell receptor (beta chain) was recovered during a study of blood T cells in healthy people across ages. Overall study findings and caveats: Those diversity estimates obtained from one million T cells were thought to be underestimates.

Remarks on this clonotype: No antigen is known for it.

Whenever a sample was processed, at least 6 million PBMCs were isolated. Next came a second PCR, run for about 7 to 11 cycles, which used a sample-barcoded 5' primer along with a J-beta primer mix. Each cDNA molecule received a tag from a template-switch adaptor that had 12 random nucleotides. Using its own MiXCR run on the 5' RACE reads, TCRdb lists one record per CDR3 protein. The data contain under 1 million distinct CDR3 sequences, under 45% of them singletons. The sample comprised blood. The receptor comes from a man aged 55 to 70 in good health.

CDR3 coding DNA: TGTGCCAGCAGTGCCCCAGGGGAGGCCAAAAACATTCAGTACTTC. It is translated as CASSAPGEAKNIQYF. The J gene is TRBJ2-4, the V gene TRBV25-1, with a weak D call TRBD1 (6 bases). This CDR3 region has 15 residues. Germline assignment: CDR1 MGHDK and CDR2 SYGVNS. V dropped 4 bases and J dropped 1 base, with 11 bases sitting between them.